This paragraph covers one TCR beta chain sequence. Its antigen is not identified. The sample belongs to a study of tumor-infiltrating lymphocytes in localized non-small cell lung cancer. At the level of the study: Patients included smokers and never-smokers with various histologies, some sampled after neoadjuvant chemotherapy. From each patient, both tumor and uninvolved lung, non-adjacent to tumor, were sampled.

The germline V gene has CDR1 SGHRS and CDR2 YFSETQ. J gave up 4 bases and V 2 bases, and 3 bases lay outside the gene matches. This CDR3 contains 15 residues. Profiled with immunoSEQ multiplex PCR; TCRdb holds only in-frame clones, not every one. This table has about 6,400 clones, around 74% appearing once. The study's findings and limits: Different pieces of the same tissue went to different assays, confounding technical variation with intratumor heterogeneity. Tumor T-cell fraction from TCR sequencing was not associated with recurrence-free survival (p = 0.61).

The sequenced sample was lung tumor tissue. The sequence was collected from a human donor with non-small cell lung cancer. The rearrangement uses TRBV5-1 and TRBJ2-3; 11 bases map to TRBD1. CDR3 bases: TGCGCCAGCAGCTTCCGGGGACAGGGGGCAGATACGCAGTATTTT. Translating it yields CASSFRGQGADTQYF.